This TCR beta chain derives from a study of CD8 T cells in ankylosing spondylitis. Broader study findings: Both synovial fluid and blood in reactive arthritis had previously been reported to carry some motif variants. Ankylosing spondylitis blood seemed to carry a telltale TCR beta motif made of fewer than ten highly homologous variants.

Using quantitative 5'-RACE with molecular barcodes, the authors made TCR beta libraries. Each CDR3 protein gets one entry after TCRdb re-called the 5' RACE reads with MiXCR. This table holds 250,000 to 350,000 distinct CDR3 sequences, less than 9.5% found once. CDR1 DFQATT and CDR2 SNEGSKA come from the germline V gene (reference sequence). V lost 3 bases, J lost 8 bases, and 22 bases lay in between. The CDR3 runs 16 residues. With respect to this clonotype: The antigen remains undetermined.

The specimen sequenced was blood, either unsorted or a sorted T cell fraction (not recorded which). The chain couples TRBV20-1 to TRBJ2-2; D is perhaps TRBD1 (7 bases). The clonotype comes from a male donor with ankylosing spondylitis. CDR3 in DNA: TGCAGTGCTAGTGTAGCGGAGAGGGGGCCAACAGGGGAGCTGTTTTTT. Translation: CSASVAERGPTGELFF.